One and the same sample provided the 32 T cell receptor beta chains below, sequenced in a study of blood T cell repertoires in COVID-19. Clones were sequenced by immunoSEQ multiplex PCR, and TCRdb holds only the in-frame ones, with some missing. Of more than 200,000 clones in the sample, 88% are singletons; the top ten hold 1.5% to 2%. The sequenced sample consisted of peripheral blood. All receptors derive from a man between 65 and 85 years old with acute or convalescent COVID-19.

The rearrangement joins TRBV9 to TRBJ2-1; 12 bases map to TRBD2. CDR3 length equals 14 residues. V lost 4 bases to trimming and J lost 9 bases; unmatched junction nucleotides: 5. In germline, CDR1 is SGDLS, CDR2 YYNGEE. The CDR3 reads CASSPSGREGEQFF. In DNA, the CDR3 is TGTGCCAGCAGCCCTAGCGGGAGGGAGGGTGAGCAGTTCTTC.

The chain links TRBV19 to TRBJ2-3; 9 bases line up with TRBD2. V dropped 4 bases and J dropped 3; count of bases not matched to a gene: 14. CDR3 length: 18 residues. The germline V gene has CDR1 LNHDA and CDR2 SQIVND (reference sequence). The CDR3 nucleotides are TGTGCCAGTAGTAAGGTTTACTCGCGGGAGGGCCGGACAGATACGCAGTATTTT. This codes for CASSKVYSREGRTDTQYF. Drawing the rest from reference TRBV19 and TRBJ2-3, the complete variable domain is DGGITQSPKYLFRKEGQNVTLSCEQNLNHDAMYWYRQDPGQGLRLIYYSQIVNDFQKGDIAEGYSVSREKKESFPLTVTSAQKNPTAFYLCASSKVYSREGRTDTQYFGPGTRLTVL.

This clone was found a few times. The V gene is TRBV11-3, the J gene TRBJ1-1; 7 bases line up with TRBD1. Germline CDR1 is SGHNT and CDR2 is YENEEA. This CDR3 region has 15 residues. The ends lost 0 bases at V and 7 bases at J; junction bases unmatched: 8. The CDR3 DNA follows: TGTGCCAGCAGCTTAGACCGTCCCGGGACAGATGAAGCTTTCTTT. Encoded protein: CASSLDRPGTDEAFF.

This chain joins TRBV18 and TRBJ2-2, with a tentative D call TRBD2 (5 bases). V lost 0 bases and J lost 5, with 10 bases in between. From germline, CDR1 is KGHSH and CDR2 LQKENI. CDR3 length: 15 residues. CDR3 DNA: TGTGCCAGCTCACCACCGTTACCGGGGACCGGGGAGCTGTTTTTT. Protein sequence: CASSPPLPGTGELFF.

This sequence joins TRBV6-4 and TRBJ2-3, with TRBD1 matching over 10 bases. This CDR3 has 14 amino acids. Germline trimming cut 6 bases from V and 3 bases from J; bases unmatched to any gene: 3. The germline gives CDR1 MRHNA, CDR2 SNTAGT. CDR3 loop: CASSRDRGTDTQYF. Written as DNA, the CDR3 is TGTGCCAGCAGCCGGGACAGGGGAACAGATACGCAGTATTTT.

The CDR3 DNA follows: TGCGCCAGCAGCCCTGGACAGTTCTACACTGAAGCTTTCTTT. It yields the protein CASSPGQFYTEAFF. The chain carries TRBV5-1 and TRBJ1-1; a possible D gene is TRBD1 (6 bases). V was trimmed by 4 bases and J by 3 bases, leaving 13 bases between them. Germline lookup yields CDR1 SGHRS and CDR2 YFSETQ. CDR3 length: 14 residues.

The CDR3 DNA sequence: TGTGCCAGCACCTCAGGGGGACAGGGGTCAGGCGAGCAGTACTTC. As protein: CASTSGGQGSGEQYF. The rearrangement joins TRBV6-5 to TRBJ2-7, with 10 bases lining up with TRBD1. Germline-derived CDR1 and CDR2 are MNHEY and SVGAGI. J lost 6 bases, V lost 7 bases, and 12 bases had no gene match. The CDR3 totals 15 residues.

This clone was seen a single time. The chain links TRBV15 to TRBJ1-4; D possibly corresponds to TRBD1 (5 bases). Trimming removed 5 bases from V and 4 bases from J, with 11 bases in between. Germline CDR1 reads LNHNV; CDR2 reads YYDKDF (reference sequence). This CDR3 region has 14 residues. The CDR3 loop reads CATSPDRNNEKLFF. The CDR3 DNA sequence: TGTGCCACCAGCCCCGACAGAAATAATGAAAAACTGTTTTTT.

This sequence joins TRBV5-4 and TRBJ1-6; D is ambiguous. Germline V CDR1 and CDR2: SGHNT, YYREEE (reference sequence). V lost 0 bases and J 6 bases, leaving 7 bases between the germline ends. This CDR3 has 14 residues. The CDR3 sequence: CASSLEQLNSPLHF. CDR3 in DNA: TGTGCCAGCAGCTTGGAGCAACTTAATTCACCCCTCCACTTT.

The chain recombines TRBV7-9 with TRBJ2-7; the D gene is possibly TRBD1 (5 bases). CDR3 length: 13 residues. The V gene's germline CDR1 is SEHNR and CDR2 FQNEAQ (reference sequence). Trimming took 8 bases from V and 1 from J, leaving 12 bases between them. CDR3 sequence reads: CASHGHQSYEQYF. The CDR3 bases are TGTGCCAGCCACGGACATCAGTCCTACGAGCAGTACTTC.

CDR3 residues: CASGSRTDTQYF. CDR3 in DNA: TGTGCCAGCGGGAGTAGAACAGATACGCAGTATTTT. V gene TRBV19 combines with J gene TRBJ2-3, with D tentatively TRBD2 (6 bases). Germline V gene sequence: CDR1 LNHDA, CDR2 SQIVND (reference sequence). This CDR3 has 12 residues. Trimming cost V 9 bases and J 3 bases, with 10 bases left between them. Looking up the rest from reference TRBV19 and TRBJ2-3 gives the full variable domain: DGGITQSPKYLFRKEGQNVTLSCEQNLNHDAMYWYRQDPGQGLRLIYYSQIVNDFQKGDIAEGYSVSREKKESFPLTVTSAQKNPTAFYLCASGSRTDTQYFGPGTRLTVL.

The J gene is TRBJ2-6, the V gene TRBV6-5; D not certain. The CDR3 contains 13 residues. The V gene lost 10 bases and the J gene lost 2 bases, with 9 bases spanning the gap. Germline CDR1 MNHEY, CDR2 SVGAGI. CDR3 in amino acids: CATWAPGANVLTF. The CDR3 DNA reads as TGTGCCACCTGGGCCCCTGGGGCCAACGTCCTGACTTTC.

The chain links TRBV5-1 to TRBJ2-7; the D is unclear. The germline V and J ends were trimmed by 0 bases and 1 base, with 11 bases remaining between them. The CDR3 is 15 residues long. Germline loops: CDR1 SGHRS, CDR2 YFSETQ. As DNA, the CDR3 is TGCGCCAGCAGCTTGGATCTCTACGGGTCCTACGAGCAGTACTTC. Protein product: CASSLDLYGSYEQYF.

As DNA, the CDR3 is TGCAGCGTTGTCCTAGCGGGAGTACGCGAGCAGTACTTC. This codes for CSVVLAGVREQYF. The rearrangement joins TRBV29-1 to TRBJ2-7, with 10 positions matching TRBD2. V was pared by 4 bases and J by 6 bases, with 6 bases of the junction left unmatched. CDR3 length equals 13 residues. Germline CDR1 and CDR2: SQVTM and ANQGSEA.

The J gene is TRBJ1-3, the V gene TRBV9, with TRBD1 matching over 7 bases. V gave up 4 bases and J gave up 5 bases; unmatched junction bases: 9. The CDR3 covers 15 residues. Germline V gives CDR1 SGDLS, CDR2 YYNGEE. This chain's CDR3 is CASSPQGVQRNTIYF. In nucleotides, the CDR3 is TGTGCCAGCAGCCCCCAGGGGGTGCAGCGAAACACCATATATTTT.

The V and J genes are TRBV6-5 and TRBJ1-2; D is ambiguous. Germline-derived CDR1 and CDR2 are MNHEY and SVGAGI. V shed 6 bases and J shed 7 bases, with 15 bases lying between them. CDR3 size: 13 residues. The chain's CDR3 is CASRTQMEGGYTF. The CDR3 DNA follows: TGTGCCAGCAGGACTCAAATGGAGGGTGGCTACACCTTC.

This clone appeared once. The V gene is TRBV7-2, the J gene TRBJ1-2; a possible D gene is TRBD1 (5 bases). The CDR3 is made up of 17 amino acids. From germline, CDR1 is SGHTA and CDR2 FQGNSA. Trimming removed 2 bases at V and 1 base at J, with 17 bases between. The CDR3 spells CASSLQGILRVNYGYTF. In DNA, the CDR3 is TGTGCCAGCAGCTTACAGGGTATCCTTAGGGTTAACTATGGCTACACCTTC.

This clone was seen just once. The chain has TRBV12-3 or TRBV12-4 and TRBJ1-1; D gene unclear. V lost 5 bases, J lost 6 bases, and 10 bases lay in between. The CDR3 totals 12 residues. In DNA form, the CDR3 reads TGTGCCAGCAGTCTTGCGTTGGCTGAAGCTTTCTTT. Amino acid sequence: CASSLALAEAFF.

The count of this clone is one. The chain combines TRBV18 with TRBJ1-4, with TRBD1 as a possible D gene (5 bases). V lost 6 bases, J lost 8 bases, and 13 bases lay in between. Looked up from germline, CDR1 is KGHSH and CDR2 is LQKENI. This CDR3 is built from 13 residues. CDR3 sequence: CASSSGQEEKLFF. CDR3 DNA sequence: TGTGCCAGCTCGTCAGGGCAGGAAGAAAAACTGTTTTTT.

V and J are TRBV4-2 and TRBJ2-1; TRBD2 aligns across 7 bases. In germline, CDR1 is LGHNA, CDR2 YNFKEQ. This CDR3 comprises 18 residues. V lost 1 base to trimming and J lost 4 bases; unmatched junction nucleotides: 13. CDR3 sequence: CASSQGGAGVNAYNEQFF. The DNA of the CDR3 is TGTGCCAGCAGCCAAGGCGGGGCGGGAGTTAACGCATACAATGAGCAGTTCTTC.

The chain joins TRBV6-5 to TRBJ2-7; a weak D match, TRBD2 (7 bases). This CDR3 is 15 amino acids long. V was clipped by 5 bases and J by 1 base, with 15 bases between them. CDR1 MNHEY and CDR2 SVGAGI come from the germline V gene. The CDR3 region is CASSREGGHSYEQYF. The CDR3 region has the DNA TGTGCCAGCAGTCGAGAGGGGGGGCATTCCTACGAGCAGTACTTC.

The chain recombines TRBV15 with TRBJ2-1, with D maybe TRBD1 (5 bases). The V end lost 0 bases, the J end lost 8 bases, and 11 bases lay between the germline ends. Germline V CDR1 and CDR2: LNHNV, YYDKDF (reference sequence). The CDR3 is made up of 14 amino acids. The CDR3 DNA is TGTGCCACCAGCAGAGATCAGGGTGTGGATGAGCAGTTCTTC. Amino acid sequence: CATSRDQGVDEQFF. The whole variable domain, filled in from reference TRBV15 and TRBJ2-1, reads DAMVIQNPRYQVTQFGKPVTLSCSQTLNHNVMYWYQQKSSQAPKLLFHYYDKDFNNEADTPDNFQSRRPNTSFCFLDIRSPGLGDTAMYLCATSRDQGVDEQFFGPGTRLTVL.

V usage is TRBV2 and J usage is TRBJ2-3, with unresolved D. Trimming shortened V by 6 bases and J by 3 bases, and 7 bases separated the two germline ends. CDR1 and CDR2 (germline): SNHLY, FYNNEI. The CDR3 sequence is 12 residues long. CDR3 amino acids: CASSLFTDTQYF. The CDR3 DNA sequence: TGTGCCAGCAGCCTATTTACAGATACGCAGTATTTT.

The chain combines TRBV5-4 with TRBJ2-7; maybe TRBD1 (8 bases). CDR3 size: 14 residues. Germline V gene sequence: CDR1 SGHNT, CDR2 YYREEE (reference sequence). V was pared by 2 bases and J by 5 bases, with 14 bases between. The DNA of the CDR3 is TGTGCCAGCAGCTTACAGGGGGGGGACCACGAGCAGTACTTC. It is translated as CASSLQGGDHEQYF. Drawing the rest from reference TRBV5-4 and TRBJ2-7, the complete variable domain is ETGVTQSPTHLIKTRGQQVTLRCSSQSGHNTVSWYQQALGQGPQFIFQYYREEENGRGNFPPRFSGLQFPNYSSELNVNALELDDSALYLCASSLQGGDHEQYFGPGTRLTVT.

This chain uses TRBV6-2 or TRBV6-3 with TRBJ1-5, with D hard to call. With 0 bases removed from V and 6 bases from J, the gap between germline ends came to 3 bases. CDR1 MNHEY and CDR2 SVGEGT come from the germline V gene. The CDR3 runs 12 residues. The CDR3 coding sequence is TGTGCCAGCAGTTACTCAGCTCAGCCCCAGCATTTT. Its translation: CASSYSAQPQHF.

J is TRBJ2-2 and V is TRBV28; 8 nucleotides match TRBD1. Per germline, CDR1 MDHEN and CDR2 SYDVKM. The CDR3 is 15 amino acids. J lost 1 base, V lost 6 bases, and 4 bases had no gene match. CDR3 DNA: TGTGCCAGCAGATCAGGGGGCTTGAACACCGGGGAGCTGTTTTTT. Amino acid sequence: CASRSGGLNTGELFF. Together with reference TRBV28 and TRBJ2-2, the CDR3 gives the full variable domain: DVKVTQSSRYLVKRTGEKVFLECVQDMDHENMFWYRQDPGLGLRLIYFSYDVKMKEKGDIPEGYSVSREKKERFSLILESASTNQTSMYLCASRSGGLNTGELFFGEGSRLTVL.

This clone was seen more than once but under ten times. The chain is built from TRBV13 and TRBJ2-7; TRBD1 agrees at 9 bases. V shed 5 bases and J 6 bases; nucleotides not matched to a gene: 11. This CDR3 is 15 amino acids long. Looked up from germline, CDR1 is PRHDT and CDR2 is FYEKMQ (reference sequence). CDR3 DNA: TGTGCCAGCAGCGTCGGGACAGGGTTCGTCGCCGAGCAGTACTTC. Translation: CASSVGTGFVAEQYF.

This chain joins TRBV30 and TRBJ1-5; D gene ambiguous. The CDR3 has 13 amino acids. Deletions cut 1 base from V and 5 bases from J, with 9 bases between. Germline V gene sequence: CDR1 GTSNPN, CDR2 SVGIG (reference sequence). CDR3 residues: CAWSGGVDQPQHF. The CDR3, as DNA: TGTGCCTGGAGTGGGGGAGTTGATCAGCCCCAGCATTTT.

In its sample, this clone was seen once. The rearrangement uses TRBV29-1 and TRBJ2-3, with D possibly TRBD2 on 7 matching bases. The CDR3 is 12 amino acids. V gave up 3 bases and J gave up 5 bases, with 9 bases separating them. Per germline, CDR1 SQVTM and CDR2 ANQGSEA. CDR3 DNA: TGCAGCGTTGAGAGGGGGGGAGATACGCAGTATTTT. Protein product: CSVERGGDTQYF.

The rearrangement links TRBV3-1 (or the pseudogene TRBV3-2) to TRBJ2-7, with 10 bases that match TRBD2. CDR3 length: 15 residues. Germline CDR1 is LGHDT and CDR2 is YNNKEL (reference sequence). The V gene end was trimmed by 1 base and the J gene end by 5 bases; junction bases not matched to a gene: 5. Here the CDR3 DNA reads TGTGCCAGCAGCCAAGCGCGCGGGACTAGCGACGAGCAGTACTTC. This codes for CASSQARGTSDEQYF.

This sequence joins TRBV7-9 and TRBJ1-5; the match to TRBD1 covers 10 bases. V shed 1 base and J 7 bases; nucleotides not matched to a gene: 10. The CDR3 contains 17 residues. CDR1 SEHNR and CDR2 FQNEAQ come from the germline V gene (reference sequence). CDR3 DNA: TGTGCCAGCAGCTTAGAACTGACAGGGGGCGCGGGACAGCCCCAGCATTTT. Its protein product is CASSLELTGGAGQPQHF.

This sequence joins TRBV10-3 and TRBJ2-7; 7 bases line up with TRBD1. The CDR3 contains 14 residues. Germline V lookup: CDR1 ENHRY, CDR2 SYGVKD. The ends lost 7 bases at V and 3 bases at J; junction bases unmatched: 9. DNA of the CDR3: TGTGCCATCAAGGGACAGCAATTATTCTACGAGCAGTACTTC. It codes for CAIKGQQLFYEQYF.